These 30 T cell receptor beta chains share one sample of origin, sequenced in a study of early T cells in non-severe SARS-CoV-2 infection. TCRdb re-analysed the 5' RACE reads in MiXCR, keeping a single row per CDR3 protein. The profile shows about 23,000 distinct CDR3 sequences, more than 3.5% of them singletons. The sample taken for sequencing was whole blood. The source of these receptors is an adult who was a healthcare worker with PCR-confirmed SARS-CoV-2 infection or an uninfected control (not recorded which).

The chain links TRBV7-8 to TRBJ1-1; D gene ambiguous. The CDR3 spans 14 residues. The V gene lost 2 bases and the J gene lost 3 bases, with 10 bases spanning the gap. Germline assignment: CDR1 SGHVS and CDR2 FQNEAQ. The CDR3 loop is CASSLTEGDTEAFF. CDR3 in DNA: TGTGCCAGCAGCTTAACTGAGGGAGACACTGAAGCTTTCTTT.

This clonotype was seen many times. This rearrangement joins TRBV6-2 or TRBV6-3 to TRBJ2-7, with D unclear. V lost 2 bases and J lost 3, with 8 bases in between. Germline assignment: CDR1 MNHEY and CDR2 SVGEGT. This CDR3 has 13 amino acids. In nucleotides, the CDR3 is TGTGCCAGCAGTTACGGGGATGTCTACGAGCAGTACTTC. Protein product: CASSYGDVYEQYF.

This clonotype occurred many times. The rearrangement links TRBV12-3 or TRBV12-4 to TRBJ1-5; 9 bases agree with TRBD1. The CDR3 loop spans 15 amino acids. Germline trimming cut 6 bases from V and 6 bases from J; bases unmatched to any gene: 9. The CDR3 sequence: CASSRLTGGSQPQHF. The CDR3 nucleotides are TGTGCCAGCAGCCGGCTGACAGGGGGAAGTCAGCCCCAGCATTTT.

This clonotype has a handful of counts. The rearrangement joins TRBV7-9 to TRBJ1-2; possibly TRBD1 for D (6 bases). The CDR3 totals 16 residues. CDR1 is SEHNR and CDR2 is FQNEAQ in the germline V gene (reference sequence). Trimming removed 7 bases from V and 0 bases from J, with 18 bases in between. CDR3 residues: CASTSSADRANYGYTF. DNA for the CDR3: TGTGCCAGCACCTCCTCCGCGGACAGAGCTAACTATGGCTACACCTTC.

This clonotype was seen many times. The V call is TRBV7-2, the J call TRBJ2-6; possibly TRBD1 or TRBD2 for D (5 bases each). V shed 6 bases and J shed 4 bases, with 16 bases lying between them. This CDR3 is 16 amino acids long. The germline CDR1 and CDR2 sequences are SGHTA and FQGNSA. This CDR3 is CASRPGTGRGANVLTF. Here the CDR3 DNA reads TGTGCCAGCAGACCCGGTACGGGGCGGGGGGCCAACGTCCTGACTTTC.

In this sample, this clonotype turned up a few times. This chain connects TRBV7-2 to TRBJ1-5; no firm D call. The V gene's germline CDR1 is SGHTA and CDR2 FQGNSA. The CDR3 covers 14 residues. V lost 3 bases to trimming and J lost 4 bases, with 10 bases between them. CDR3 sequence (DNA): TGTGCCAGCAGCTTTGGCAGCTTAAATCAGCCCCAGCATTTT. This translates into CASSFGSLNQPQHF. Full variable domain (remainder filled in from reference TRBV7-2 and TRBJ1-5): GAGVSQSPSNKVTEKGKDVELRCDPISGHTALYWYRQSLGQGLEFLIYFQGNSAPDKSGLPSDRFSAERTGGSVSTLTIQRTQQEDSAVYLCASSFGSLNQPQHFGDGTRLSIL.

This clonotype was observed at least ten times. V usage is TRBV24-1 and J usage is TRBJ2-3; D unresolved. V was trimmed by 9 bases and J by 6 bases, leaving 18 bases between them. CDR1 and CDR2 (germline): KGHDR, SFDVKD. The CDR3 consists of 14 residues. The CDR3 DNA sequence: TGTGCCACCGAGAGTCGAACGGCCTCGGATACGCAGTATTTT. It translates to CATESRTASDTQYF.

This clonotype was seen many times. The V and J genes are TRBV25-1 and TRBJ2-5; D uncertain. The germline V gene encodes CDR1 MGHDK and CDR2 SYGVNS. V lost 4 bases to trimming and J lost 4 bases, with 1 base between them. The CDR3 has 10 residues. CDR3 sequence reads: CASSGETQYF. CDR3 nucleotides: TGTGCCAGCAGTGGAGAGACCCAGTACTTC.

This clonotype was seen repeatedly, ten times or more. The chain recombines TRBV12-3 or TRBV12-4 with TRBJ2-3; D gene ambiguous. The CDR3 has 12 amino acids. V gave up 5 bases and J gave up 1 base, with 4 bases separating them. DNA for the CDR3: TGTGCCAGCAGTGCGGGCACAGATACGCAGTATTTT. It encodes CASSAGTDTQYF.

This clonotype was detected only a few times. The chain uses TRBV6-6 and TRBJ1-3; 8 bases line up with TRBD1. Germline CDR1 reads MNHNY; CDR2 reads SVGAGI (reference sequence). J gave up 2 bases and V 4 bases, and 1 base lay outside the gene matches. The CDR3 is made up of 14 amino acids. The DNA of the CDR3 is TGTGCCAGCAGTTCGGACAGGGCTGGAAACACCATATATTTT. This codes for CASSSDRAGNTIYF.

This clonotype was recorded many times. This CDR3 reads CASSAYGSSYNEQFF. The DNA for the CDR3 is TGTGCCAGCAGCGCCTACGGGAGCTCCTACAATGAGCAGTTCTTC. The chain carries TRBV7-2 and TRBJ2-1; possibly TRBD2 for D (6 bases). CDR3 size: 15 residues. V was trimmed by 5 bases and J by 0 bases, leaving 11 bases between them. Germline CDR1 and CDR2: SGHTA and FQGNSA.

This clonotype was counted many times. The V call is TRBV20-1, the J call TRBJ2-5, with unresolved D. Germline-derived CDR1 and CDR2 are DFQATT and SNEGSKA (reference sequence). The CDR3 extends over 14 amino acids. The ends were cut back, 0 bases at V and 1 base at J, with 9 bases in the middle. CDR3 sequence reads: CSARDGRAQETQYF. The CDR3 region has the DNA TGCAGTGCTAGAGATGGAAGAGCCCAAGAGACCCAGTACTTC.

This clonotype has a count of ten or more. The CDR3 DNA is TGCAGCGTTGAACCCTCGTCCACTATGTCTCAGTTCTTC. It translates to CSVEPSSTMSQFF. J is TRBJ2-1 and V is TRBV29-1; no definite D call. V gave up 2 bases and J gave up 13 bases, with 18 bases separating them. The CDR3 is 13 amino acids. Germline V CDR1 and CDR2: SQVTM, ANQGSEA.

This clonotype was counted ten times or more. V and J are TRBV24-1 and TRBJ2-3, with 10 positions matching TRBD1. V shed 5 bases, J shed 4 bases, and the junction held 5 bases outside the gene matches. The CDR3 is made up of 15 amino acids. CDR1 is KGHDR, CDR2 SFDVKD, per germline. The CDR3 DNA is TGTGCCACCAGTGGGGGACAGGGGCGGGCAGATACGCAGTATTTT. Amino acid sequence: CATSGGQGRADTQYF.

This clonotype was recorded at least ten times. The chain carries TRBV7-2 and TRBJ2-6; no clear D. Germline loops: CDR1 SGHTA, CDR2 FQGNSA. V was cut by 4 bases and J by 0 bases, with 7 bases left in between. The length of the CDR3 is 15 residues. The CDR3: CASSSRVSGANVLTF. CDR3 sequence (DNA): TGTGCCAGCAGCTCTCGGGTCTCTGGGGCCAACGTCCTGACTTTC.

This clonotype has a count of ten or more. The gene calls are TRBV28 and TRBJ2-7; 11 bases line up with TRBD1. CDR1 MDHEN and CDR2 SYDVKM come from the germline V gene. V lost 2 bases and J lost 7; bases outside the gene matches: 7. There are 15 residues in the CDR3. CDR3 in amino acids: CASSLIGTGGIEQYF. The CDR3 DNA reads TGTGCCAGCAGTTTAATAGGGACAGGGGGGATTGAGCAGTACTTC.

This sequence joins TRBV5-6 and TRBJ2-5; D gene uncertain. There are 12 residues in the CDR3. The germline CDR1 and CDR2 sequences are SGHDT and YYEEEE. V lost 7 bases and J lost 4, with 11 bases in between. CDR3 sequence reads: CASGPGGETQYF. CDR3 bases: TGTGCCAGCGGCCCGGGTGGAGAGACCCAGTACTTC.

This clonotype was detected ten times or more. The chain links TRBV30 to TRBJ1-1; 7 nucleotides line up with TRBD1. CDR1 and CDR2 from the germline V gene are GTSNPN and SVGIG (reference sequence). The CDR3 runs 15 residues. The J segment lost 4 bases and the V segment lost 2 bases, leaving 10 bases of the junction unmatched. Here the CDR3 reads CAWSPLDRFGTEAFF. The CDR3 nucleotides read TGTGCCTGGAGTCCTCTGGACAGGTTCGGCACTGAAGCTTTCTTT.

This clonotype showed up many times. The chain carries TRBV24-1 and TRBJ2-2; 9 positions match TRBD2. Germline V CDR1 and CDR2: KGHDR, SFDVKD. V gave up 7 bases and J gave up 0 bases; unmatched junction bases: 5. This CDR3 comprises 16 residues. In nucleotides, the CDR3 is TGTGCCACCAGGACTAGCGGAGTTGCGAACACCGGGGAGCTGTTTTTT. Translation: CATRTSGVANTGELFF.

This clonotype showed up just a few times. The chain employs TRBV20-1 and TRBJ1-2; D not resolved. This CDR3 region has 12 residues. The germline CDR1 and CDR2 sequences are DFQATT and SNEGSKA (reference sequence). Trimming shortened V by 5 bases and J by 5 bases, and 12 bases separated the two germline ends. CDR3 residues: CSAPISEYGYTF. CDR3 bases: TGCAGTGCTCCGATTTCAGAATATGGCTACACCTTC.

The table lists this clonotype with many counts. The gene calls are TRBV6-2 or TRBV6-3 and TRBJ2-7; D unresolved. The germline V and J ends were trimmed by 5 bases and 5 bases, with 13 bases remaining between them. Germline V lookup: CDR1 MNHEY, CDR2 SVGEGT. This CDR3 is 13 amino acids long. CDR3 coding DNA: TGTGCCAGCAGTCAACACGACGGCGACGAGCAGTACTTC. Amino acid sequence: CASSQHDGDEQYF.

This clonotype was found many times. This chain links TRBV20-1 with TRBJ2-2, with D possibly being TRBD1 (5 bases). CDR3 length: 14 residues. Germline CDR1 is DFQATT and CDR2 is SNEGSKA (reference sequence). Trimming left V 0 bases short and J 4 bases short, with 9 bases between. The CDR3 DNA follows: TGCAGTGCTAGAGATATAAGGGGCACCGGGGAGCTGTTTTTT. The encoded protein is CSARDIRGTGELFF.

This clonotype was seen more than once but under ten times. This chain uses TRBV29-1 with TRBJ1-1; TRBD1 might be the D (5 bases). Trimming stripped 7 bases from V and 3 bases from J, with 9 bases between. Germline CDR1 and CDR2: SQVTM and ANQGSEA. The length of the CDR3 is 11 residues. The CDR3 region is CSGQQDTEAFF. The CDR3, as DNA: TGCAGCGGGCAACAGGACACTGAAGCTTTCTTT.

The rearrangement links TRBV10-3 to TRBJ2-3, with TRBD2 matching over 7 bases. The V segment lost 3 bases and the J segment 5 bases; nucleotides outside the gene matches: 5. The CDR3 totals 14 residues. Germline CDR1 and CDR2: ENHRY and SYGVKD. In nucleotides, the CDR3 is TGTGCCATCAGTGACGGGGGGTCCGGAGATACGCAGTATTTT. Encoded protein: CAISDGGSGDTQYF.

The chain couples TRBV12-3 or TRBV12-4 to TRBJ2-3; D remains ambiguous. Trimming removed 3 bases from V and 1 base from J, with 8 bases in between. This CDR3 is built from 14 residues. Written as DNA, the CDR3 is TGTGCCAGCAGTTTTGCTATCCGCACAGATACGCAGTATTTT. Encoded protein: CASSFAIRTDTQYF.

This clonotype was detected ten times or more. The CDR3 loop reads CASSYSSDWRAYQETQYF. In DNA form, the CDR3 reads TGTGCCAGCAGTTACTCGAGTGATTGGCGGGCTTACCAAGAGACCCAGTACTTC. The chain links TRBV6-2 or TRBV6-3 to TRBJ2-5; D might be TRBD2 (5 bases). The V end lost 0 bases, the J end lost 0 bases, and 17 bases lay between the germline ends. Germline-derived CDR1 and CDR2 are MNHEY and SVGEGT. The CDR3 has 18 residues.

This clonotype was found many times. V usage is TRBV7-2 and J usage is TRBJ1-1, with D unclear. The V gene's germline CDR1 is SGHTA and CDR2 FQGNSA. Trimming stripped 5 bases from V and 1 base from J, with 17 bases between. The CDR3 has 16 amino acids. CDR3 nucleotide sequence: TGTGCCAGCAGCCCAGGCCCCTGGGGAGGGAACACTGAAGCTTTCTTT. Its protein product is CASSPGPWGGNTEAFF.

This clonotype was recorded many times. The genes are TRBV6-5 and TRBJ2-1, with 8 bases that match TRBD2. V lost 0 bases and J lost 3; bases outside the gene matches: 1. Germline CDR1 MNHEY, CDR2 SVGAGI. The CDR3 has 15 amino acids. For the CDR3, the DNA is TGTGCCAGCAGTTACTCCGGGACTAGCTACAATGAGCAGTTCTTC. Translation: CASSYSGTSYNEQFF.

Points on this clonotype: This sequence may be a read error, since a much larger clone differs from it by one base. The DNA of the CDR3 is TGTGCCAGCGGCTTAGGACATCTTCAAGAGACCCAGTACTTC. It encodes CASGLGHLQETQYF. The gene calls are TRBV5-4 and TRBJ2-5; D is possibly TRBD1 (5 bases). The V gene's germline CDR1 is SGHNT and CDR2 YYREEE (reference sequence). This CDR3 contains 14 residues. Drawing the rest from reference TRBV5-4 and TRBJ2-5, the complete variable domain is ETGVTQSPTHLIKTRGQQVTLRCSSQSGHNTVSWYQQALGQGPQFIFQYYREEENGRGNFPPRFSGLQFPNYSSELNVNALELDDSALYLCASGLGHLQETQYFGPGTRLLVL.

This clonotype showed up many times. The chain has TRBV15 and TRBJ1-1, with D possibly TRBD1 on 5 matching bases. The CDR3 is 14 residues long. The germline CDR1 and CDR2 sequences are LNHNV and YYDKDF (reference sequence). Trimming took off 5 bases at V and 7 bases at J, with 17 bases between the two ends. The CDR3 loop is CATSGRRQLLEAFF. The CDR3 nucleotides read TGTGCCACCAGCGGCCGTCGACAGTTGCTTGAAGCTTTCTTT.